This T cell receptor (beta chain) is from a study of blood T cells in healthy people across ages. The CDR3 covers 14 residues. Looked up from germline, CDR1 is DFQATT and CDR2 is SNEGSKA (reference sequence). V lost 2 bases, J lost 3 bases, and 6 bases stayed unmatched. Isolated PBMCs totaled at least 6 million in each sample. PCR was performed a second time for about 7 to 11 cycles using a sample-barcoded 5' primer and a J-beta primer mix. Each CDR3 protein is one row after TCRdb ran MiXCR on the 5' RACE reads. The profile covers fewer than 800,000 distinct CDR3 sequences, with approximately 30% appearing a single time and about 16% taken by the ten largest.

The sample taken for sequencing was blood. This TCR was recovered from a woman older than 75 in good health. The rearrangement joins TRBV20-1 to TRBJ2-7; 8 bases are shared with TRBD2. DNA of the CDR3: TGCAGTGCTAGAACCAGCGGGAGATTCTACGAGCAGTACTTC. It codes for CSARTSGRFYEQYF.